A selection of T cell receptor beta chains follows, all from one sample in a study of blood T cell repertoires in COVID-19. Method: immunoSEQ multiplex PCR; TCRdb's copy keeps in-frame clones and lacks some. This sample carries 99,000 or so clones, around 84% of them seen once, and the ten largest clones take about 16%. The sequenced material came from peripheral blood. These receptors all come from a woman of 80 years or more with acute or convalescent COVID-19. The CDR3 runs from the conserved cysteine through the conserved F or W. A D gene is named only where the DNA matches it firmly. The size entry is marked missing in some rows and otherwise reads once, few, many or a size class.

J gene: TRBJ2-2
V gene: TRBV28
clone size: NA
D gene: NA
CDR3 DNA: TGTGCCAGCAGCCCCCCTACAGGGTTCACCGGGGAGCTGTTTTTT
CDR3 protein: CASSPPTGFTGELFF

J gene: TRBJ1-5
V gene: TRBV28
clone size: NA
D gene: NA
CDR3 DNA: TGTGCCAGCAGTTTCTGGCAGGGTGAACAGCCCCAGCATTTT
CDR3 protein: CASSFWQGEQPQHF

J gene: TRBJ2-1
V gene: TRBV7-2
clone size: NA
D gene: TRBD1
CDR3 DNA: TGTGCCAGCAGCCAGACAGGGTTCTCCTACAATGAGCAGTTCTTC
CDR3 protein: CASSQTGFSYNEQFF

J gene: TRBJ2-1
V gene: TRBV10-3
clone size: few
D gene: NA
CDR3 DNA: TGTGCCATCAGTGAGTCGAGTAACAGTCGTGGCTACAATGAGCAGTTCTTC
CDR3 protein: CAISESSNSRGYNEQFF

J gene: TRBJ2-1
V gene: TRBV7-2
clone size: NA
D gene: NA
CDR3 DNA: TGTGCCAGCAGCTTAACACGCCGACTAGTTGAGCAGTTCTTC
CDR3 protein: CASSLTRRLVEQFF

J gene: TRBJ1-3
V gene: TRBV27
clone size: NA
D gene: TRBD1
CDR3 DNA: TGTGCCAGCAGTTTAAACTGGCAGGGGGCAAAGGGCACCATATATTTT
CDR3 protein: CASSLNWQGAKGTIYF

J gene: TRBJ1-1
V gene: TRBV5-4
clone size: NA
D gene: TRBD1
CDR3 DNA: TGTGCCAGCAGCTTGACCACAGGGGACACTGAAGCTTTCTTT
CDR3 protein: CASSLTTGDTEAFF

J gene: TRBJ2-1
V gene: TRBV24-1
clone size: NA
D gene: NA
CDR3 DNA: TGTGCCACCACCCAAGGGCGATCACCACTAGCAGGCTCCTACAATGAGCAGTTCTTC
CDR3 protein: CATTQGRSPLAGSYNEQFF

J gene: TRBJ2-5
V gene: TRBV29-1
clone size: NA
D gene: NA
CDR3 DNA: TGCAGCGTTGGCCTAGGCCCGGAGACCCAGTACTTC
CDR3 protein: CSVGLGPETQYF

J gene: TRBJ2-3
V gene: TRBV18
clone size: NA
D gene: TRBD1
CDR3 DNA: TGTGCCAGCTCACCGCCGGGACAGGGTTTTGAAGATACGCAGTATTTT
CDR3 protein: CASSPPGQGFEDTQYF

J gene: TRBJ2-3
V gene: TRBV5-8
clone size: NA
D gene: TRBD2
CDR3 DNA: TGTGCCAGCAGCTTGCGTAGCGGGAGAGGGACAGATACGCAGTATTTT
CDR3 protein: CASSLRSGRGTDTQYF

J gene: TRBJ2-1
V gene: TRBV6-5
clone size: once
D gene: NA
CDR3 DNA: TGTGCCAGCAGAGAGAGGTCCGTTAACAATGAGCAGTTCTTC
CDR3 protein: CASRERSVNNEQFF

J gene: TRBJ2-1
V gene: TRBV15
clone size: NA
D gene: NA
CDR3 DNA: TGTGCCACCAGCAGAGCCCCACCGACAGAGCCCTACAATGAGCAGTTCTTC
CDR3 protein: CATSRAPPTEPYNEQFF

J gene: TRBJ1-2
V gene: TRBV5-6
clone size: NA
D gene: NA
CDR3 DNA: TGTGCCAGCAGCTCCCAGCTGGAGTATGGCTACACCTTC
CDR3 protein: CASSSQLEYGYTF

J gene: TRBJ2-5
V gene: TRBV19
clone size: NA
D gene: NA
CDR3 DNA: TGTGCCAGTAGTATAGCGGGATCCCAAGAGACCCAGTACTTC
CDR3 protein: CASSIAGSQETQYF

J gene: TRBJ1-5
V gene: TRBV27
clone size: NA
D gene: TRBD1
CDR3 DNA: TGTGCCACTCGGACAGGGGATCAGCCCCAGCATTTT
CDR3 protein: CATRTGDQPQHF

J gene: TRBJ2-2
V gene: TRBV10-3
clone size: few
D gene: TRBD1
CDR3 DNA: TGTGCCATCAGTGATTGGGACAGGAACCCCACCGGGGAGCTGTTTTTT
CDR3 protein: CAISDWDRNPTGELFF

J gene: TRBJ2-5
V gene: TRBV5-4
clone size: NA
D gene: NA
CDR3 DNA: TGTGCCAGCAGCTTGGGTTCACAGGCCCAGGGGGAGACCCAGTACTTC
CDR3 protein: CASSLGSQAQGETQYF

J gene: TRBJ2-4
V gene: TRBV19
clone size: NA
D gene: TRBD1
CDR3 DNA: TGTGCCAGTAGCAATCCGCCCCGGGACAGGGGGCATACCAAAAACATTCAGTACTTC
CDR3 protein: CASSNPPRDRGHTKNIQYF

J gene: TRBJ2-1
V gene: TRBV15
clone size: once
D gene: TRBD2
CDR3 DNA: TGTGCCACCAGCAGAGGGACTAGCGGGAGATCGGGTGAGCAGTTCTTC
CDR3 protein: CATSRGTSGRSGEQFF

J gene: TRBJ2-1
V gene: TRBV15
clone size: NA
D gene: TRBD1
CDR3 DNA: TGTGCCACCAGCAGGCCCAAAGGGCAGGGGGATGAGCAGTTCTTC
CDR3 protein: CATSRPKGQGDEQFF

J gene: TRBJ1-1
V gene: TRBV6-5
clone size: NA
D gene: NA
CDR3 DNA: TGTGCCAGCAGTTCCCACAGGGAGACTGAAGCTTTCTTT
CDR3 protein: CASSSHRETEAFF

J gene: TRBJ1-6
V gene: TRBV19
clone size: NA
D gene: NA
CDR3 DNA: TGTGCCAGTGCGGGACGGGGCTCACCCCTCCACTTT
CDR3 protein: CASAGRGSPLHF